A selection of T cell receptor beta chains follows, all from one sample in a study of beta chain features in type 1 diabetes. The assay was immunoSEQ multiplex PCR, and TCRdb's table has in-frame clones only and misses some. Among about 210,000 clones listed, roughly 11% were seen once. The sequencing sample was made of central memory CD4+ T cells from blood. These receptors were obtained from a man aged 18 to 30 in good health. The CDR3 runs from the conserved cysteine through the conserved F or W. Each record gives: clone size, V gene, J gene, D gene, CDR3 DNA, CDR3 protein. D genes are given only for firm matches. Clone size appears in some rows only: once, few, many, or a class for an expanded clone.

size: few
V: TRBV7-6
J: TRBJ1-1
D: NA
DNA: TGTGCCAGCAGCCTGGGAGTAGAGGATTTTGCTTTCTTT
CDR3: CASSLGVEDFAFF

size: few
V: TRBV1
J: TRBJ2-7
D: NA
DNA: TGCACCAGCAGCCTCCCCTCGGGAGACGAGCAGTACTTC
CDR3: CTSSLPSGDEQYF

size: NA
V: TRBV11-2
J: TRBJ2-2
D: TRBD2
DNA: TGTGCCAGCAGCCCATCGCTAGCGGCGAACACCGGGGAGCTGTTTTTT
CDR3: CASSPSLAANTGELFF

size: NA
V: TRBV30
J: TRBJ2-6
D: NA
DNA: TGTGCCTGGAGTCTGCAACAGGGTAGGGCTGGGGCCAACGTCCTGACTTTC
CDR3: CAWSLQQGRAGANVLTF

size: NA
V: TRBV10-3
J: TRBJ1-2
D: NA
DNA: TGTGCCATCAGTGAGGCGGGAAGTAACTATGGCTACACCTTC
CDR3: CAISEAGSNYGYTF

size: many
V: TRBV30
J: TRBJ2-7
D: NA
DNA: TGTGCCTGGGCCGCGGGCGGCTCCTACGAGCAGTACTTC
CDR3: CAWAAGGSYEQYF

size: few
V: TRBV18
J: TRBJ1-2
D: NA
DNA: TGTGCCAGCTCACGGGGAGGCGGTCAAAACTATGGCTACACCTTC
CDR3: CASSRGGGQNYGYTF

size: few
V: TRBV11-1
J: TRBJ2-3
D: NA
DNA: TGTGCCAGCAGCCTCCGGAACAGGGAAACAGATACGCAGTATTTT
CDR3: CASSLRNRETDTQYF

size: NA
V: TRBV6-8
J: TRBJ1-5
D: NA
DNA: TGTGCCAGTCCACATCAGCCCCAGCATTTT
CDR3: CASPHQPQHF

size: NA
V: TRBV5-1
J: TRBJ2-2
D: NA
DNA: TGCGCCAGCAGCTTGGCCTTACTACTCACCGGGGAGCTGTTTTTT
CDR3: CASSLALLLTGELFF

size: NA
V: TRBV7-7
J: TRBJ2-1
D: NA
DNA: TGTGCCAGCAGCCCAACGGGGCCCTCTAAATTCTACAATGAGCAGTTCTTC
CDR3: CASSPTGPSKFYNEQFF

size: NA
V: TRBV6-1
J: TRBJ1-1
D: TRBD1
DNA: TGTGCCAGCAGTGAATTCTTACTCCAGGGGGTGAACACTGAAGCTTTCTTT
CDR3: CASSEFLLQGVNTEAFF

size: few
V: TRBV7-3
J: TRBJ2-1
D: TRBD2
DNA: TGTGCCAGCAGCTCGGGACTAGCGGGAGGGGGTCTTCAGTTCTTC
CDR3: CASSSGLAGGGLQFF

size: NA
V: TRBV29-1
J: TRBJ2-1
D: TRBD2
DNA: TGCAGCGGATCACTAGCGGGAGGAAGTAATGAGCAGTTCTTC
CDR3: CSGSLAGGSNEQFF

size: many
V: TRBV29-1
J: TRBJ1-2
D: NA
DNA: TGCAGCGTTGGGGGGTATAACTATGGCTACACCTTC
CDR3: CSVGGYNYGYTF

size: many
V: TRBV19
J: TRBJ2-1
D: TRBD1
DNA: TGTGCCAGTAGTATGGGGACAGGGAGAGGCAATGAGCAGTTCTTC
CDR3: CASSMGTGRGNEQFF

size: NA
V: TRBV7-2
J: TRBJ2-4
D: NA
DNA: TGTGCCAGCAGCTTGCCCCGGGAAAACATTCAGTACTTC
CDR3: CASSLPRENIQYF

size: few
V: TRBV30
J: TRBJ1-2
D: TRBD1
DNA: TGTGCCTGCACGGGACAGGGGGTAAATGGCTACACCTTC
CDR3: CACTGQGVNGYTF

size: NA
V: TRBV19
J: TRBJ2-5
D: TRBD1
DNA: TGTGCCAGTTCACAGGGGACCCGGGAGACCCAGTACTTC
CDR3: CASSQGTRETQYF

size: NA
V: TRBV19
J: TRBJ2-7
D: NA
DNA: TGTGCCAGTAGTCCGGGAGTGTGGCGGAACAGCTCCTACGAGCAGTACTTC
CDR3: CASSPGVWRNSSYEQYF

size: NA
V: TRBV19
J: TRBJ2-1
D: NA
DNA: TGTGCCAGCAAAGACAGTTACAATGAGCAGTTCTTC
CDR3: CASKDSYNEQFF

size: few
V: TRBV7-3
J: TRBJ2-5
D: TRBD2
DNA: TGTGCCAGCAGACTAAGCGGGAGGAACCAAGAGACCCAGTACTTC
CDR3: CASRLSGRNQETQYF

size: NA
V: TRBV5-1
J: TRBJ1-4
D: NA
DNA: TGCGCCAGCAGCTTGGCCGGGGCCCTGAATGAAAAACTGTTTTTT
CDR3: CASSLAGALNEKLFF

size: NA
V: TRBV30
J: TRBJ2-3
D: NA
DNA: TGTGCCTGGAGTGGTTCCGGGAGTCCTTTCTCCACAGATACGCAGTATTTT
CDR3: CAWSGSGSPFSTDTQYF

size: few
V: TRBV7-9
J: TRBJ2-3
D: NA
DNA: TGTGCCAGCAGCTACCCCGCGGTGGCGGGGAAGGGTACGCAGTATTTT
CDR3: CASSYPAVAGKGTQYF

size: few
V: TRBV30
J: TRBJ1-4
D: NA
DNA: TGTGCCTGGAGTGCGGGGGCGAAAGAAAAACTGTTTTTT
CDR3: CAWSAGAKEKLFF

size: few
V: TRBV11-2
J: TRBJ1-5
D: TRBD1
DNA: TGTGCCAGCAGCGCCACCAGGGACAGGGGAGGACGCAATCAGCCCCAGCATTTT
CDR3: CASSATRDRGGRNQPQHF

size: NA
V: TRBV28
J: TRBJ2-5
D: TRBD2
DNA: TGTGCCAGCACCGGGACTAGCGGGAGACGAGAGACCCAGTACTTC
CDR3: CASTGTSGRRETQYF

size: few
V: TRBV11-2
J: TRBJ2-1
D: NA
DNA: TGTGCCAGCAGCGCCCAAATGTATGAGCAGTTCTTC
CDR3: CASSAQMYEQFF

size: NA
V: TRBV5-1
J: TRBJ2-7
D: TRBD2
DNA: TGCGCCAGCAGCTTGATTGCGGGAGCCTCCTACGAGCAGTACTTC
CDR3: CASSLIAGASYEQYF

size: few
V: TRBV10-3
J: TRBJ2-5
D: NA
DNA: TGTGCCATCAGGAACACGACCAACCAAGAGACCCAGTACTTC
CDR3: CAIRNTTNQETQYF

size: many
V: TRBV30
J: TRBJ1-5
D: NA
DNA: TGTGCCTGGAGTGTTCGGAGGGGCAATCAGCCCCAGCATTTT
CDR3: CAWSVRRGNQPQHF

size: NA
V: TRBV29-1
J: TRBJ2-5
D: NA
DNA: TGCAGCGTTTGGACGGGAACTTCTCAAGAGACCCAGTACTTC
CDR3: CSVWTGTSQETQYF

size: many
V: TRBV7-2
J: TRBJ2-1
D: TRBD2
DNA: TGTGCCAGCAGCACCACCGGGACTAGCGGCTACAATGAGCAGTTCTTC
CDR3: CASSTTGTSGYNEQFF

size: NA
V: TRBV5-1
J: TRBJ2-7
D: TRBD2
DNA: TGCGCCAGCAGCTTGGGACTAGCGGGATATGACGAGCAGTACTTC
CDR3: CASSLGLAGYDEQYF

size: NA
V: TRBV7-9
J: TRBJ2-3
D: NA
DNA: TGTGCCAGCAGCACCACGGGCACAGATACGCAGTATTTT
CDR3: CASSTTGTDTQYF

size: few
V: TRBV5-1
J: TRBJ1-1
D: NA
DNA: TGCGCCAGCAGCTTGGAGTCTCCGGGCGCTGAAGCTTTCTTT
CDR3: CASSLESPGAEAFF

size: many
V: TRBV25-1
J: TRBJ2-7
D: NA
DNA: TGTGCCAGCAGTGAATACAGGTCCGGCGAGCAGTACTTC
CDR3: CASSEYRSGEQYF

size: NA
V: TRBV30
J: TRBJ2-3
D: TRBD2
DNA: TGTGCCTGGAGCGAGGGAGGGAGCACAGATACGCAGTATTTT
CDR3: CAWSEGGSTDTQYF

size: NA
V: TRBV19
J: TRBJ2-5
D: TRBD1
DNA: TGTGCCAGTAGTTCCTGGACAGGGGGCGCGGAGACCCAGTACTTC
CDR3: CASSSWTGGAETQYF

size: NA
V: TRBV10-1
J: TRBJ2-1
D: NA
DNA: TGCGCCAGCAGTGAGTCCGGGGCCGATTACAATGAGCAGTTCTTC
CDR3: CASSESGADYNEQFF

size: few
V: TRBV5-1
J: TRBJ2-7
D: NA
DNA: TGCGCCAGCAGCTTGGACCCCGGGTCTTCCTACGAGCAGTACTTC
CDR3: CASSLDPGSSYEQYF

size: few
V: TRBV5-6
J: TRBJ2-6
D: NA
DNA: TGTGCCAGCAGCTTGGGGAGGAGATCTGGGGCCAACGTCCTGACTTTC
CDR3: CASSLGRRSGANVLTF

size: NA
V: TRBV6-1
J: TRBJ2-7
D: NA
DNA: TGTGCCAGCAGCGAATCGCTGGGCAGTTCTGGATACGAGCAGTACTTC
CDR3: CASSESLGSSGYEQYF

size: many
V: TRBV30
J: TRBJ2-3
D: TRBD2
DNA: TGTGCCTGGGGGAGGGCTACCCCAACCACAGATACGCAGTATTTT
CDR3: CAWGRATPTTDTQYF

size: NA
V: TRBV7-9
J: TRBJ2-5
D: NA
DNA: TGTGCCAGCGCACTGCTTAACGCGGACAAAGAGACCCAGTACTTC
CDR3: CASALLNADKETQYF